Below are 30 T cell receptor beta chains sequenced from a single sample in a study of CD8+ T cells in alopecia areata. RNA extraction and reverse transcription yielded cDNA as sequencing template. The protocol was immunoSEQ multiplex PCR, while the TCRdb copy is restricted to in-frame clones and leaves out a portion. The profile shows roughly 250,000 clones, roughly two thirds of them singletons. Here the sequenced sample was CD4+ T cells sorted from blood, taken at week 0. The receptor source for this set is a human donor with alopecia areata.

V gene TRBV25-1 combines with J gene TRBJ2-7; D is unresolved. V lost 5 bases to trimming and J lost 1 base, with 9 bases between them. CDR3 length: 13 amino acids. Germline CDR1 reads MGHDK; CDR2 reads SYGVNS. Written as DNA, the CDR3 is TGTGCCAGCAGTAGGGCAGGTTCCTACGAGCAGTACTTC. Amino acid sequence: CASSRAGSYEQYF.

The J gene is TRBJ1-1, the V gene TRBV6-5, with TRBD1 matching 8 bases. V shed 2 bases and J 0 bases; nucleotides not matched to a gene: 5. The CDR3 totals 16 residues. Germline CDR1 is MNHEY and CDR2 is SVGAGI. The CDR3: CASSYVPGGLNTEAFF. The CDR3 region has the DNA TGTGCCAGCAGTTACGTGCCAGGGGGCTTGAACACTGAAGCTTTCTTT.

The V gene is TRBV2, the J gene TRBJ1-2, with 11 bases that match TRBD1. Per the germline V gene, CDR1 is SNHLY and CDR2 is FYNNEI. The CDR3 is 15 amino acids. The trim removed 0 bases at V and 8 bases at J, leaving 5 bases unmatched. The CDR3 reads CASSEAAGTGGGYTF. In nucleotides, the CDR3 is TGTGCCAGCAGTGAAGCGGCCGGGACAGGGGGAGGCTACACCTTC.

V usage is TRBV2 and J usage is TRBJ2-3; possibly TRBD2 for D (6 bases). V was pared by 8 bases and J by 0 bases, with 18 bases between. The germline gives CDR1 SNHLY, CDR2 FYNNEI. The CDR3 extends over 16 amino acids. Here the CDR3 reads CASFSTGTSSTDTQYF. CDR3 bases: TGTGCCAGCTTTTCCACCGGGACTTCTAGCACAGATACGCAGTATTTT.

This chain joins TRBV2 and TRBJ2-7; 8 bases are shared with TRBD2. Germline assignment: CDR1 SNHLY and CDR2 FYNNEI. The length of the CDR3 is 15 residues. Trimming took 5 bases from V and 6 from J; bases not matched to a gene: 12. CDR3 coding DNA: TGTGCCAGCAGTCCCCGGACTAGCCCCGAAGGCGAGCAGTACTTC. As protein: CASSPRTSPEGEQYF.

V is TRBV30 and J is TRBJ1-5, with D possibly matching TRBD1 (5 bases). Germline assignment: CDR1 GTSNPN and CDR2 SVGIG (reference sequence). The CDR3 is 14 amino acids. V was clipped by 0 bases and J by 3 bases, with 9 bases between them. The CDR3 sequence is CAWSVSGNNQPQHF. The CDR3 DNA follows: TGTGCCTGGAGTGTTTCAGGGAACAATCAGCCCCAGCATTTT.

The rearrangement uses TRBV29-1 and TRBJ2-5; 11 nucleotides agree with TRBD1. The V gene's germline CDR1 is SQVTM and CDR2 ANQGSEA. The CDR3 is made up of 15 amino acids. J lost 3 bases, V lost 7 bases, and 10 bases had no gene match. The CDR3 DNA reads as TGCAGCGGCGTTTCTAGGACAGGGGGCAAAGAGACCCAGTACTTC. This encodes CSGVSRTGGKETQYF. The full variable domain, with the rest looked up from reference TRBV29-1 and TRBJ2-5, is SAVISQKPSRDICQRGTSLTIQCQVDSQVTMMFWYRQQPGQSLTLIATANQGSEATYESGFVIDKFPISRPNLTFSTLTVSNMSPEDSSIYLCSGVSRTGGKETQYFGPGTRLLVL.

The genes are TRBV9 and TRBJ2-2; no definite D call. V lost 0 bases to trimming and J lost 8 bases, with 5 bases between them. The CDR3 runs 12 residues. CDR1 and CDR2 (germline): SGDLS, YYNGEE. The chain's CDR3 is CASSVAEGELFF. CDR3 DNA sequence: TGTGCCAGCAGCGTAGCCGAGGGGGAGCTGTTTTTT. Looking up the rest from reference TRBV9 and TRBJ2-2 gives the full variable domain: DSGVTQTPKHLITATGQRVTLRCSPRSGDLSVYWYQQSLDQGLQFLIQYYNGEERAKGNILERFSAQQFPDLHSELNLSSLELGDSALYFCASSVAEGELFFGEGSRLTVL.

This clone has more than one count but fewer than ten. The genes are TRBV5-6 and TRBJ2-5; 8 bases fit TRBD1. V shed 2 bases, J shed 5 bases, and the junction held 8 bases outside the gene matches. The V gene's germline CDR1 is SGHDT and CDR2 YYEEEE. CDR3 length equals 15 residues. The CDR3 sequence: CASSLVDRARETQYF. Written as DNA, the CDR3 is TGTGCCAGCAGCTTAGTGGACAGGGCCAGGGAGACCCAGTACTTC.

The chain has TRBV9 and TRBJ1-2; 10 nucleotides align to TRBD1. This CDR3 is 17 amino acids long. The germline V gene has CDR1 SGDLS and CDR2 YYNGEE. The V and J ends lost 1 base and 7 bases, in that order; junction bases with no gene match: 13. CDR3 sequence reads: CASSVWDRGPPYAGYTF. The CDR3, as DNA: TGTGCCAGCAGCGTATGGGACAGGGGCCCTCCCTACGCTGGCTACACCTTC.

The V call is TRBV5-6, the J call TRBJ1-1; the D is unclear. Trimming removed 2 bases from V and 8 bases from J, with 19 bases in between. CDR1 and CDR2 (germline): SGHDT, YYEEEE. This CDR3 is 15 amino acids long. The CDR3 region is CASSLRDREILEAFF. The CDR3, as DNA: TGTGCCAGCAGCTTACGGGATCGGGAGATTCTCGAAGCTTTCTTT.

In nucleotides, the CDR3 is TGTGCCTGGAGATATGGTTCTACGAACACTGAAGCTTTCTTT. Its translation: CAWRYGSTNTEAFF. This chain links TRBV30 with TRBJ1-1; no firm D call. Trimming removed 3 bases at V and 1 base at J, with 12 bases between. CDR1 and CDR2 (germline): GTSNPN, SVGIG (reference sequence). The CDR3 has 14 residues.

The chain links TRBV30 to TRBJ2-7; 7 bases are a match to TRBD2. From germline, CDR1 is GTSNPN and CDR2 SVGIG (reference sequence). This CDR3 region has 12 residues. J lost 4 bases, V lost 4 bases, and 4 bases had no gene match. CDR3 nucleotides: TGTGCCTGGACCCGGACTAGGTACGAGCAGTACTTC. Its translation: CAWTRTRYEQYF.

The rearrangement uses TRBV30 and TRBJ2-1; 7 positions agree with TRBD1. V shed 0 bases, J shed 9 bases, and the junction held 8 bases outside the gene matches. CDR3 length equals 14 residues. CDR1 and CDR2 (germline): GTSNPN, SVGIG (reference sequence). The CDR3 sequence is CAWSVNRGVGEQFF. CDR3 bases: TGTGCCTGGAGTGTGAACAGGGGAGTGGGTGAGCAGTTCTTC.

The gene calls are TRBV5-8 and TRBJ2-4; perhaps TRBD2 as D (5 bases). Trimming cost V 2 bases and J 0 bases, with 6 bases left between them. The length of the CDR3 is 14 residues. The germline V gene encodes CDR1 SGHTS and CDR2 YDEGEE. The CDR3 sequence is CASSFGVAKNIQYF. The CDR3 nucleotides read TGTGCCAGCAGCTTCGGGGTAGCCAAAAACATTCAGTACTTC.

This clone has a handful of counts. The chain joins TRBV10-3 to TRBJ2-3, with D perhaps TRBD2 (6 bases). The length of the CDR3 is 15 residues. Trimming shortened V by 0 bases and J by 0 bases, and 7 bases separated the two germline ends. CDR1 is ENHRY, CDR2 SYGVKD, per germline. In DNA form, the CDR3 reads TGTGCCATCAGTGAGTCCGGGACTAGCACAGATACGCAGTATTTT. Amino acids: CAISESGTSTDTQYF.

The chain couples TRBV7-3 to TRBJ2-1; 7 nucleotides line up with TRBD2. Losses at the gene ends were 5 bases for V and 2 bases for J; bases not matched to a gene: 6. The germline V gene has CDR1 SGHTA and CDR2 FQGTGA. This CDR3 comprises 15 residues. CDR3 bases: TGTGCCAGCAGCCCCCAGCGGGGCACCTACAATGAGCAGTTCTTC. This gives the protein CASSPQRGTYNEQFF.

The rearrangement joins TRBV5-6 to TRBJ2-3; TRBD1 agrees at 9 bases. Germline CDR1 and CDR2: SGHDT and YYEEEE. Trimming took 4 bases from V and 4 from J; bases not matched to a gene: 7. The CDR3 runs to 15 residues. CDR3 region: CASSPRTGAADTQYF. CDR3 nucleotides: TGTGCCAGCAGCCCGAGGACAGGGGCCGCAGATACGCAGTATTTT.

The chain has TRBV7-2 and TRBJ2-7; D is ambiguous. The germline CDR1 and CDR2 sequences are SGHTA and FQGNSA. Trimming took off 5 bases at V and 5 bases at J, with 19 bases between the two ends. This CDR3 is 15 amino acids long. Here the CDR3 DNA reads TGTGCCAGCAGCAAACGCCCAAGGCGGTTGGACGAGCAGTACTTC. Translation: CASSKRPRRLDEQYF. Combining the CDR3 with reference TRBV7-2 and TRBJ2-7 gives the whole variable domain GAGVSQSPSNKVTEKGKDVELRCDPISGHTALYWYRQSLGQGLEFLIYFQGNSAPDKSGLPSDRFSAERTGGSVSTLTIQRTQQEDSAVYLCASSKRPRRLDEQYFGPGTRLTVT.

The V and J genes are TRBV6-1 and TRBJ2-7, with D possibly called TRBD1 or TRBD2 (5 bases each). The germline CDR1 and CDR2 sequences are MNHNS and SASEGT. The CDR3 is 13 amino acids. Trimming took 8 bases from V and 4 from J, leaving 15 bases between them. CDR3 sequence reads: CASGTASSYEQYF. DNA of the CDR3: TGTGCCAGCGGGACCGCCAGTAGTTACGAGCAGTACTTC.

V is TRBV6-5 and J is TRBJ1-1; the D is unclear. The V end lost 0 bases, the J end lost 8 bases, and 7 bases lay between the germline ends. Germline values: CDR1 MNHEY, CDR2 SVGAGI. The CDR3 length is 12 residues. CDR3 sequence reads: CASSYSRGEAFF. The CDR3 DNA sequence: TGTGCCAGCAGTTACTCGAGAGGAGAAGCTTTCTTT.

The rearrangement uses TRBV7-9 and TRBJ1-1; D not resolved. This CDR3 has 14 residues. Germline lookup yields CDR1 SEHNR and CDR2 FQNEAQ (reference sequence). The V and J ends lost 0 bases and 0 bases respectively, with 5 bases between them. CDR3 nucleotide sequence: TGTGCCAGCAGCTTAGCCACAGTGAACACTGAAGCTTTCTTT. It translates to CASSLATVNTEAFF.

The CDR3 nucleotides read TGCAGCGTTGATTCTGGGGGCTTAACTGAAGCTTTCTTT. Translating it yields CSVDSGGLTEAFF. The gene calls are TRBV29-1 and TRBJ1-1; a possible D gene is TRBD1 (6 bases). Germline CDR1 reads SQVTM; CDR2 reads ANQGSEA. The CDR3 totals 13 residues. V was shortened by 3 bases and J by 5 bases, with 13 bases between the two germline ends.

The chain uses TRBV30 and TRBJ1-2, with 7 bases identical to TRBD1. CDR3 length: 15 amino acids. V was clipped by 2 bases and J by 8 bases; unmatched bases: 14. Germline assignment: CDR1 GTSNPN and CDR2 SVGIG (reference sequence). CDR3: CAWSTLTGSPLGYTF. For the CDR3, the DNA is TGTGCCTGGAGTACCCTGACAGGGTCCCCTCTCGGCTACACCTTC.

The V and J genes are TRBV29-1 and TRBJ2-3; either TRBD1 or TRBD2 may supply D (5 bases each). The V and J ends lost 6 bases and 10 bases respectively, with 14 bases between them. Germline-derived CDR1 and CDR2 are SQVTM and ANQGSEA. CDR3 size: 11 residues. The CDR3 loop is CSVDEGRPQYF. The CDR3 DNA reads as TGCAGCGTGGACGAGGGGCGCCCGCAGTATTTT.

The table lists this clone with a count of one. This rearrangement joins TRBV5-6 to TRBJ1-1; D unresolved. V was clipped by 2 bases and J by 0 bases, with 11 bases between them. Germline V gene data show CDR1 as SGHDT and CDR2 as YYEEEE. CDR3 length equals 15 residues. This CDR3 is CASSFWTLMNTEAFF. The DNA of the CDR3 is TGTGCCAGCAGCTTCTGGACCCTAATGAACACTGAAGCTTTCTTT. Full variable domain (rest looked up from reference TRBV5-6 and TRBJ1-1): DAGVTQSPTHLIKTRGQQVTLRCSPKSGHDTVSWYQQALGQGPQFIFQYYEEEERQRGNFPDRFSGHQFPNYSSELNVNALLLGDSALYLCASSFWTLMNTEAFFGQGTRLTVV.

The rearrangement links TRBV11-2 to TRBJ2-3, with TRBD2 matching over 16 bases. V lost 1 base, J lost 6 bases, and 4 bases stayed unmatched. The germline V gene has CDR1 SGHAT and CDR2 FQNNGV. The CDR3 runs to 17 residues. The CDR3 spells CASSLAGLAGGQDTQYF. CDR3 nucleotides: TGTGCCAGCAGCTTAGCGGGACTAGCGGGGGGGCAGGATACGCAGTATTTT.

The chain has TRBV5-1 and TRBJ2-3, with 9 nucleotides matching TRBD1. There are 14 residues in the CDR3. Germline V gene sequence: CDR1 SGHRS, CDR2 YFSETQ. After removal of 2 bases from V and 6 bases from J, the junction contained 4 bases not matched to a gene. The CDR3 loop is CASSLGTGSDTQYF. CDR3 coding DNA: TGCGCCAGCAGCTTAGGGACAGGGTCCGATACGCAGTATTTT.

The V gene is TRBV13, the J gene TRBJ2-1; D ambiguous. CDR3 length: 14 amino acids. Trimming stripped 6 bases from V and 2 bases from J, with 11 bases between. Germline V gene data show CDR1 as PRHDT and CDR2 as FYEKMQ (reference sequence). The DNA for the CDR3 is TGTGCCAGCAGTCCCTGGGGAACCTACAATGAGCAGTTCTTC. Its translation is CASSPWGTYNEQFF.

V usage is TRBV30 and J usage is TRBJ1-2; D is ambiguous. The CDR3 consists of 13 residues. Germline CDR1 GTSNPN, CDR2 SVGIG (reference sequence). Trimming cost V 2 bases and J 5 bases, with 12 bases left between them. The CDR3, as DNA: TGTGCCTGGAGTAGTGGGCAGGTGTATGGCTACACCTTC. Encoded protein: CAWSSGQVYGYTF.